This entry describes one TCR beta chain. Individuals drawn from around 25 US areas were about 18 to 100 years old. Each recovered donor of Cohort 3 presented with two negative PCRs, clearance, or symptom resolution. TCRdb's table, derived via immunoSEQ multiplex PCR, lists solely in-frame clones and lacks some. This table holds roughly 360,000 clones, roughly 80% found once. The data derive from a study of blood T cell repertoires in COVID-19. Background on the study: Whether acute or convalescent, the COVID-19 samples came from the United States, Italy and Spain. Sources were T cells, B-cell-depleted T cells, or PBMCs; the material itself was cDNA or gDNA.

After removal of 3 bases from V and 0 bases from J, the junction contained 1 base not matched to a gene. Germline V CDR1 and CDR2: SGDLS, YYNGEE. The CDR3 is 14 amino acids. Sequenced: PBMCs or T cells enriched from blood (not recorded which). J is TRBJ2-5 and V is TRBV9; TRBD2 matches at 8 bases. The clonotype originates from a woman aged 50 to 60 who had recovered from COVID-19. CDR3: CASSERGYQETQYF. CDR3 bases: TGTGCCAGCAGCGAGCGGGGGTACCAAGAGACCCAGTACTTC.